This paragraph covers one T cell receptor (beta chain) sequence. V was clipped by 2 bases and J by 0 bases, with 10 bases between them. Germline V gene lookup returns CDR1 ENHRY and CDR2 SYGVKD. This CDR3 is 15 amino acids long. This entry is derived from a study of blood T cell repertoires in COVID-19. About the research overall: The United States, Italy and Spain supplied acute and convalescent COVID-19 samples.

Libraries were prepared by immunoSEQ multiplex PCR; TCRdb keeps only in-frame clonotypes and omits some of them. The table has approximately 150,000 clones, roughly 89% seen once. This chain joins TRBV10-3 and TRBJ1-1, with D possibly TRBD1 on 6 matching bases. This clonotype was sampled from a woman in her sixties or seventies who had recovered from COVID-19. Source material: peripheral blood. CDR3 coding DNA: TGTGCCATCAGTGAGCTACAGGGTATGAACACTGAAGCTTTCTTT. This encodes CAISELQGMNTEAFF.